This T cell receptor (beta chain) was identified in a study of post-analysis software for immune sequencing data (dated by TCRdb to the mid-2010s). Background for the entire study: The recorded disease courses included relapsing-remitting, secondary progressive and progressive-relapsing multiple sclerosis, and some patients had no subtype annotation. A subset of samples was prepared in parallel using single-end sample barcoding, then pooled and co-amplified after Illumina adapter ligation. Patient repertoires were compared against roughly 10 previously published healthy control repertoires from donors aged 6 to 25 years. Findings and caveats that apply to the study as a whole: Multiple sclerosis patients had significantly lower normalized Chao1 diversity than controls, a result that suggests substantial peripheral T-cell clonal expansion. Direct clustering with F measure showed strong co-clustering of samples prepared in the same batch, prompting a batch-effect correction. The control group was slightly older than the multiple sclerosis patient group.

To demonstrate the VDJtools post-analysis software, TCR beta repertoires were profiled from the peripheral blood of some 12 young patients with multiple sclerosis. Multiple sclerosis patients were children and adolescents aged roughly 6 to 17 years. Library preparation was by PCR. Sequencing relied on an Illumina HiSeq 2500. Unique molecular identifiers were incorporated into TCR beta cDNA libraries to reduce PCR and sequencing biases. Approximately 500,000 cDNA molecules were obtained for every 1 to 10 million input T cells, so each molecule roughly corresponded to one T cell. The patient libraries were prepared and sequenced using the same protocol as the earlier healthy control dataset. Samples belonging to the same batch were prepared together, multiplexed and sequenced on a shared HiSeq lane. Under the source paper's analysis protocol: Raw barcoded reads were processed with MIGEC, discarding single-read molecular identifier groups before consensus assembly and CDR3 extraction. VDJtools was used for post-analysis of the clonotype tables, and diversity was normalized by down-sampling every dataset to the size of the smallest sample. Repertoire overlap clustering matched CDR3 amino acid but not nucleotide sequences to correct batch-related cross-sample contamination. TCRdb passed the public sequencing reads through fastp at Q25 and MiXCR, retaining productive beta sequences. Each record represents a unique CDR3 protein, reported with the most common genes and DNA among its rows. The V and J calls and clone size are TCRdb's, not the authors'. The sample table lists about 810,000 distinct CDR3 sequences, 53% of them with a count of one. The top ten constitute 4.6% of the sample.

Concerning this clonotype itself: It has no known antigen specificity. Within one base of it there is no much larger clone, and no base qualities were kept.

The sequenced sample was blood. The sequence came from a girl between 5 and 17 years old with multiple sclerosis.

In nucleotide form, the sequence is TGCGCCAGCAGTAGACCTAGCGGACCTTCAGATACGCAGTATTTT. This is translated as CASSRPSGPSDTQYF. The rearranged segments are TRBV5-1 and TRBJ2-3, with 7 bases in between that match TRBD2. V is pruned by 5 bases and J by 4 bases, leaving 10 bases of the junction without a gene match. The CDR3, cysteine through phenylalanine, is 15 amino acids long. Left in the record is the CDR3 DNA by itself, 45 bases read in frame from the first base. According to the germline V gene, CDR1 reads SGHRS and CDR2 reads YFSETQ.